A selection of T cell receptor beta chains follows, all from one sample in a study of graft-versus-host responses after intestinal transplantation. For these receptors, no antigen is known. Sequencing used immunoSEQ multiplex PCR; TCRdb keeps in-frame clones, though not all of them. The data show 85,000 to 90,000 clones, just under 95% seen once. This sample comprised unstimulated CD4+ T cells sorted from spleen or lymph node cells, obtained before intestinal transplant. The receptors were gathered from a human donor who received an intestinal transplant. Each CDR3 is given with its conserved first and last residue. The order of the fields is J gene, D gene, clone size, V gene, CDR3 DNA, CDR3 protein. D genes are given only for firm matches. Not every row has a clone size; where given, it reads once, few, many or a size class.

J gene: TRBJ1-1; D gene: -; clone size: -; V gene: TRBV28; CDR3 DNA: TGTGCCAGCAGTTTCGAAGTGAACACTGAAGCTTTCTTT; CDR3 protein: CASSFEVNTEAFF
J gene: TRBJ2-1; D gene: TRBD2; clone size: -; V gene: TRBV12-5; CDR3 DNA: TGTGCTAGTGGGTTGGGGGGGAGCCTTGAGCAGTTCTTC; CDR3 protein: CASGLGGSLEQFF
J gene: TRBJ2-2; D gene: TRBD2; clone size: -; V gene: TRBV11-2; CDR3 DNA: TGTGCCAGCTCTGGAGACTGGACTAGCGGAACTACGAACACCGGGGAGCTGTTTTTT; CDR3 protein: CASSGDWTSGTTNTGELFF
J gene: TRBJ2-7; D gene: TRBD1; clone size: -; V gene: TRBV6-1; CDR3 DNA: TGTGCCAGCAGCCGAACAGGGGGCATCTACGAGCAGTACTTC; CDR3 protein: CASSRTGGIYEQYF
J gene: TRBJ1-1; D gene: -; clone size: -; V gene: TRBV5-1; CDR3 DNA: TGCGCCAGTAGTTCGACAGCCTTGAACACTGAAGCTTTCTTT; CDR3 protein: CASSSTALNTEAFF
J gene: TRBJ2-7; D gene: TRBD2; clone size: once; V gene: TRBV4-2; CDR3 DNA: TGTGCCAGCAGCCCCCTAGAGGGTAGCGGGAGGGTTGAGGACGAGCAGTACTTC; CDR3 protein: CASSPLEGSGRVEDEQYF
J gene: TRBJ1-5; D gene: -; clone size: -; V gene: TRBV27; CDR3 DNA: TGTGCCAGCAGTCTGACAGATCCCAATCAGCCCCAGCATTTT; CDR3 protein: CASSLTDPNQPQHF
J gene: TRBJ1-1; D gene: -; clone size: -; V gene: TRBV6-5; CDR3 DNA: TGTGCCAGCAGTCCCCCCCGCAGCCTGAACACTGAAGCTTTCTTT; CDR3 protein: CASSPPRSLNTEAFF
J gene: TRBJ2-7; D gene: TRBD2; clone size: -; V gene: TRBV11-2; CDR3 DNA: TGTGCCAGCAGCCCTTGGACTAGCGGGAGTAACTACGAGCAGTACTTC; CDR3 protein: CASSPWTSGSNYEQYF
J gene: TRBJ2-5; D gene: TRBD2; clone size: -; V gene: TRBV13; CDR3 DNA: TGTGCCAGCAGCCCCCGGGGGGTAAGGGGGACCCAGTACTTC; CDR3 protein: CASSPRGVRGTQYF
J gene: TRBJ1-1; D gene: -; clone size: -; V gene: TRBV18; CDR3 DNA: TGTGCCAGCTCACCCCTGGTAAAGGGAGCTAACACTGAAGCTTTCTTT; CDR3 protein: CASSPLVKGANTEAFF
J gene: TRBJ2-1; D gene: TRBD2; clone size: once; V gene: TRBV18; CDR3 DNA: TGTGCCAGCTCACCACCGCTTCTAGCGGGAGGGGCGGATGAGCAGTTCTTC; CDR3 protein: CASSPPLLAGGADEQFF
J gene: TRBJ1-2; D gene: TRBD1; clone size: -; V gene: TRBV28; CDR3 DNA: TGTGCCAGCACCCTTAGCCCGGGACAGGGGGACTATGGCTACACCTTC; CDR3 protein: CASTLSPGQGDYGYTF
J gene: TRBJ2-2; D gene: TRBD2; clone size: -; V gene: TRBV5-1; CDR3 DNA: TGCGCCAGCAGCTTGGGTCTAGCGGGAGATTTCGGGGAGCTGTTTTTT; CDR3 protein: CASSLGLAGDFGELFF
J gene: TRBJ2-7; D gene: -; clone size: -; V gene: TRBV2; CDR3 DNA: TGTGCCAGGAGACAGGAGGGATCCTACGAGCAGTACTTC; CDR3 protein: CARRQEGSYEQYF
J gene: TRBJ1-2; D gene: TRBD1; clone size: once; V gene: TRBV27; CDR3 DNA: TGTGCCAGCAGCCCTGACAGGGGGCGCATCTATGGCTACACCTTC; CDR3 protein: CASSPDRGRIYGYTF
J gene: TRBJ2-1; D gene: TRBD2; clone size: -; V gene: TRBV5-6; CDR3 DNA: TGTGCCAGCAGCCCCCGACTAGCGGGATTTATTAATGAGCAGTTCTTC; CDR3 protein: CASSPRLAGFINEQFF
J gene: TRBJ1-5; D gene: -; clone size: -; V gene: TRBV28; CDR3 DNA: TGTGCCAGCAGGGGGGGGGCCCAGCCCCAGCATTTT; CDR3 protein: CASRGGAQPQHF
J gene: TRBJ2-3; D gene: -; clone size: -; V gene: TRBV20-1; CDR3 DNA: TGCAGTGCTGGGATAACAGATACGCAGTATTTT; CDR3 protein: CSAGITDTQYF
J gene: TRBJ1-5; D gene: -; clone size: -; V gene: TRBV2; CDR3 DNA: TGTGCCAGCAGTGACGAGAACTTTTATAGCAATCAGCCCCAGCATTTT; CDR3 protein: CASSDENFYSNQPQHF
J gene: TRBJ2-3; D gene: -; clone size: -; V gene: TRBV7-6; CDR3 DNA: TGTGCCAGCAGCTCCAGGGGAGGGACAGATACGCAGTATTTT; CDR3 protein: CASSSRGGTDTQYF
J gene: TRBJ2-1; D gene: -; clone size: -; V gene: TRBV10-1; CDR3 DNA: TGCGCCAGCAGTCCCAGCGGCAGGGGCTACAATGAGCAGTTCTTC; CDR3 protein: CASSPSGRGYNEQFF
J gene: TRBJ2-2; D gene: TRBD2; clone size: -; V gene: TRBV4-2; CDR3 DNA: TGTGCCAGCAGCCAAGGGGGACTAGCGGGCGCGAGCACCGGGGAGCTGTTTTTT; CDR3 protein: CASSQGGLAGASTGELFF
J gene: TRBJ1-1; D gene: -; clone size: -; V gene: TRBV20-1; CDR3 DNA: TGCGGAGGACGGTTGAACACTGAAGCTTTCTTT; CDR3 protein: CGGRLNTEAFF
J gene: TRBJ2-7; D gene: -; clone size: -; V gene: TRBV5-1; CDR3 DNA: TGCGCCAGCAGCTTAGCGGCTAACCTACCCTACGAGCAGTACTTC; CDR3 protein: CASSLAANLPYEQYF
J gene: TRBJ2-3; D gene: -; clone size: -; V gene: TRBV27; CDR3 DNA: TGTGCCAGCAGTTACGGGAGCACCTTGAGCACAGATACGCAGTATTTT; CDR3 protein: CASSYGSTLSTDTQYF
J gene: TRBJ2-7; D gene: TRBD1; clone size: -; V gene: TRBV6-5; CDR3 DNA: TGTGCCAGCGATGCTGGGACAGGTGCCTACGAGCAGTACTTC; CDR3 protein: CASDAGTGAYEQYF
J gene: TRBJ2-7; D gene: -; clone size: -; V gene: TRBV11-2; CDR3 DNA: TGTGCCAGCAGCTCGGTCCCGGGAATGGTACTGGGGGAGCAGTACTTC; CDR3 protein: CASSSVPGMVLGEQYF
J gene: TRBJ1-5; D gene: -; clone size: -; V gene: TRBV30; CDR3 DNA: TGTGCCTGGAGTGGTACAGGTTTGAATCAGCCCCAGCATTTT; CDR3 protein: CAWSGTGLNQPQHF
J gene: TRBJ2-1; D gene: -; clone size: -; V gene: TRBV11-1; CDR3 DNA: TGTGCCAGCAGCTTGCGGGGCTTCTACAATGAGCAGTTCTTC; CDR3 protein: CASSLRGFYNEQFF
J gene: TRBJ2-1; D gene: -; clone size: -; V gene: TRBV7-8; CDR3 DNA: TGTGCCAGCAGTCCTTCGCGGCTTGGCACCTACAATGAGCAGTTCTTC; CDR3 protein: CASSPSRLGTYNEQFF
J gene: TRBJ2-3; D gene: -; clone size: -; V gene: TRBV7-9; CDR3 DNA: TGTGCCAGCAGCCTGACTCAAAAACACACAGATACGCAGTATTTT; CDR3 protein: CASSLTQKHTDTQYF
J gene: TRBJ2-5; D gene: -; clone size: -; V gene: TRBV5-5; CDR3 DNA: TGTGCCAGCAGCTTACGGTGGGGGTACCAAGAGACCCAGTACTTC; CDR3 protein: CASSLRWGYQETQYF
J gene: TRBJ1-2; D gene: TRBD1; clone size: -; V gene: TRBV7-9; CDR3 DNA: TGTGCCAGCAGCCCGCAAATTAGACAGGGCGACTATGGCTACACCTTC; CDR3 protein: CASSPQIRQGDYGYTF
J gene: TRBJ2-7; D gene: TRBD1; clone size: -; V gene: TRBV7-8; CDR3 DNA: TGTGCCAGCAGCCAGGACAGGGGGCTCAGCGAGCAGTACTTC; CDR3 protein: CASSQDRGLSEQYF
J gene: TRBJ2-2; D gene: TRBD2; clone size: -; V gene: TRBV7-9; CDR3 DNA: TGTGCCAGCAGCCCAGGGACTAGCCTCACCGGGGAGCTGTTTTTT; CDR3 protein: CASSPGTSLTGELFF
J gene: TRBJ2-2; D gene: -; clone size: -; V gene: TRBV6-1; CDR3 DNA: TGTGCCTTATCATCAGGGTTGTCGACCGGGGAGCTGTTTTTT; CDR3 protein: CALSSGLSTGELFF
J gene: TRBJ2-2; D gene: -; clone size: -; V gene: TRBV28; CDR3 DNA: TGTGCCAGCAGTTACCGACCCCGAGCCGGGGAGCTGTTTTTT; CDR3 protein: CASSYRPRAGELFF
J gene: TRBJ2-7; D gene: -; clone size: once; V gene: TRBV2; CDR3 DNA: TGTGCCAGCAGTGTCGGGGGCGAGCAGTACTTC; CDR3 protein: CASSVGGEQYF
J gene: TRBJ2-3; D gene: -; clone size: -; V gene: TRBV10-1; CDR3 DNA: TGCGCCAGCAGTGATATACGAACAGATACGCAGTATTTT; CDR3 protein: CASSDIRTDTQYF
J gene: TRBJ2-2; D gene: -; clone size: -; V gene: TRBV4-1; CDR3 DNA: TGCGCCAGCAGCCCACGGACTGCGGACGGGGAGCTGTTTTTT; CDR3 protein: CASSPRTADGELFF
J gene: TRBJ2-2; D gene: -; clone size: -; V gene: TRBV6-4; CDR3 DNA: TGTCCGCTGGGGCGACCGAAAAGGATTAATTGTTACGGGGAGCTGTTTTTT; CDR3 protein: CPLGRPKRINCYGELFF
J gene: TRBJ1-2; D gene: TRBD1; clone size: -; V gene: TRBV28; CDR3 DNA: TGTGCCAGCAGTTTGGGACAGGGACACACCTTC; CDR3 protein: CASSLGQGHTF
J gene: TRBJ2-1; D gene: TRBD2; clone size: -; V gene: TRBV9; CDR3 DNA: TGTGCCAGCAGCGTAGGCGGGAGCGGGGGCAATGAGCAGTTCTTC; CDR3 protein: CASSVGGSGGNEQFF
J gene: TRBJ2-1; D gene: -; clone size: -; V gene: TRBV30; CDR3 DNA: TGTGCCTGGAGTGTACCCCCTCCCGGCAGACTCCTCCTCTACAATGAGCAGTTCTTC; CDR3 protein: CAWSVPPPGRLLLYNEQFF
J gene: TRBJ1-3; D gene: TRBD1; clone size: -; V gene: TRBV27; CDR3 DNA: TGTGCCAGCAGTAGAAGCGGGACAGGGAGTGGAAACACCATATATTTT; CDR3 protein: CASSRSGTGSGNTIYF
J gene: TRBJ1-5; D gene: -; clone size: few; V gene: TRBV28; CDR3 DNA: TGTGCCAGCACTTTAAAGGAGGTCGGCAATCAGCCCCAGCATTTT; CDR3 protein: CASTLKEVGNQPQHF
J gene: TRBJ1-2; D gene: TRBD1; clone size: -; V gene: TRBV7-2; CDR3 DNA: TGTGCCAGCAGCTCACCGGACAGGGCGAACTATGGCTACACCTTC; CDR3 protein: CASSSPDRANYGYTF
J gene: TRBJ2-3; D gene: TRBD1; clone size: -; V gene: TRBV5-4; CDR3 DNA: TGTGCCAGCAGCTCACCGGGACAGAGCACAGATACGCAGTATTTT; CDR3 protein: CASSSPGQSTDTQYF
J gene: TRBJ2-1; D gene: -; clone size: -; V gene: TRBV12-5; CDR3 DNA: TGTGCTAGTGGTTTGGGGGGGAGCCTTGAGCAGTTCTTC; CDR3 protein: CASGLGGSLEQFF
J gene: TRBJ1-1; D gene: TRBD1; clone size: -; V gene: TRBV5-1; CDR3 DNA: TGCGCCAGCAGACCTGGACAGGGGAACACTGAAGCTTTCTTT; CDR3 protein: CASRPGQGNTEAFF
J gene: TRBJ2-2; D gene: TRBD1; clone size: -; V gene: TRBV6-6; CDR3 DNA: TGTGCCACCCAAAGGGTGGGACAGGGGAACACCGGGGAGCTGTTTTTT; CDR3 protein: CATQRVGQGNTGELFF
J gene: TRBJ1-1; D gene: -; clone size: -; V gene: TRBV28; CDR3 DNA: TGTGCCACCCATGGAGACACTGAAGCTTTCTTT; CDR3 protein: CATHGDTEAFF
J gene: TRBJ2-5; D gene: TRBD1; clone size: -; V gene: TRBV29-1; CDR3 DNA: TGCAGCGTTAGCCGGGACAGACAAGAGACCCAGTACTTC; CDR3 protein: CSVSRDRQETQYF
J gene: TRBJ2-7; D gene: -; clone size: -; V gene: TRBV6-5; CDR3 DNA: TGTGCCAGCAGTTCCACATACTACGAGCAGTACTTC; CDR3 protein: CASSSTYYEQYF